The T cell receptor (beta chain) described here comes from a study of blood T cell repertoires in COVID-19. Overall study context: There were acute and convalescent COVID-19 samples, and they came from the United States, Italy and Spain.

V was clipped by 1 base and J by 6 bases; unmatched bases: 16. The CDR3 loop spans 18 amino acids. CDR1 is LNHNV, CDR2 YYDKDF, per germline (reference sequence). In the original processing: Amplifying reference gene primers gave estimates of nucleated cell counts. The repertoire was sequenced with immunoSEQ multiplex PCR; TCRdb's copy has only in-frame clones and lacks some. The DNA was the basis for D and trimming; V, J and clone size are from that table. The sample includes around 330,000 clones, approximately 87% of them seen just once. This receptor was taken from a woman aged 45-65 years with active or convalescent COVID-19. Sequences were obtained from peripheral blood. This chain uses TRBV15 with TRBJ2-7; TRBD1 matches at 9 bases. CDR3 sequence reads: CATSRGHKISDRGVEQYF. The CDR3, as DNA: TGTGCCACCAGCAGAGGGCATAAGATATCGGACAGGGGTGTCGAGCAGTACTTC.